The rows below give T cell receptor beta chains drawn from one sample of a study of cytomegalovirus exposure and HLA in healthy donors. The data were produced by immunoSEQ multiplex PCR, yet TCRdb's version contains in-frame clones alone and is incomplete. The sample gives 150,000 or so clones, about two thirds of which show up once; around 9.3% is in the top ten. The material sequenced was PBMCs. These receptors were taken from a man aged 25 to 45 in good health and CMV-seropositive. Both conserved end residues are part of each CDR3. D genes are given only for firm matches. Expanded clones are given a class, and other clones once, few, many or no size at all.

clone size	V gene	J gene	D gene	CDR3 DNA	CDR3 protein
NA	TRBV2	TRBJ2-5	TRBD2	TGTGCCAGCAAGGGGGCGGGAGGGCCAAAGACCCAGTACTTC	CASKGAGGPKTQYF
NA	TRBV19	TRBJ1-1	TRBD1	TGTGCCAGTACCACGACAGGGGGGAACACTGAAGCTTTCTTT	CASTTTGGNTEAFF
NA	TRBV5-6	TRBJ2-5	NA	TGTGCCAGCAGCTCACTGACAGGACTCCAAGAGACCCAGTACTTC	CASSSLTGLQETQYF
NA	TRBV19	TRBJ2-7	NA	TGTGCCAGTAGTATACGGGACACCCTCTCCTACGAGCAGTACTTC	CASSIRDTLSYEQYF
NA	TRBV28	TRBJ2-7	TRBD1	TGTGCCAGCAGTGGACAGGGACTCTCCTACGAGCAGTACTTC	CASSGQGLSYEQYF
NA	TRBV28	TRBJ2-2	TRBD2	TGTGCCAGCAGTTACAACCGGGAGGAGGGCACCGGGGAGCTGTTTTTT	CASSYNREEGTGELFF
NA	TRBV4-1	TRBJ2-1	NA	TGCGCCAGCAGCCAGAGTCCCGGGATCGGAATCTACAATGAGCAGTTCTTC	CASSQSPGIGIYNEQFF
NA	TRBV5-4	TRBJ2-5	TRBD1	TGTGCCAGCAGCGTCGGGACAGGCCCAGAGACCCAGTACTTC	CASSVGTGPETQYF
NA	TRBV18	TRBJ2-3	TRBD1	TGTGCCAGCTCACCCCGGGACAGGGGGCATGGAATTTTT	CASSPRDRGHGIF
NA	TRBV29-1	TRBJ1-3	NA	TGCAGCGAAGACAGCGGAAACACCATATATTTT	CSEDSGNTIYF
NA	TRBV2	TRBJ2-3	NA	TGTGCCAGCAGAGGAGACGCGGGCACAGATACGCAGTATTTT	CASRGDAGTDTQYF
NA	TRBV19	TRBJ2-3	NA	TGTGCCAGTAGCAATTTTGCAGGGTCTAGCACAGATACGCAGTATTTT	CASSNFAGSSTDTQYF
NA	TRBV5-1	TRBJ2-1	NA	TGCGCCAGCAGCTTGTCACCAGGTTTTCAGGGTCCCCGAATCTTCTACAATGAGCAGTTCTTC	CASSLSPGFQGPRIFYNEQFF
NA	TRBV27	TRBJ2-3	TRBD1	TGTGCCAGCAGTTCCTCCGGGACAGGGACCCTCTCTGGTTTC	CASSSSGTGTLSGF
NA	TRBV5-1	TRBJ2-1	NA	TGCGCCAGCAGCTTGGCCTGGAGCTCCTACAATGAGCAGTTCTTC	CASSLAWSSYNEQFF
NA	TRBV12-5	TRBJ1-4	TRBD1	TGTGCTAGTGGCAACAGGGACAGGGTCAATGAAAAACTGTTTTTT	CASGNRDRVNEKLFF
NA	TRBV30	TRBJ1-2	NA	TGTGCCTGGAGTGTACAGTTTTCAGGCTACACCTTC	CAWSVQFSGYTF
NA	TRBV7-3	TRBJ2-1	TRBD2	TGTGCCAGCAGCTTGGGGAGACTAGCGGGAGCCGATGAGCAGTTCTTC	CASSLGRLAGADEQFF
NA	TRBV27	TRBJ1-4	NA	TGTGCCAGCAGTCGGACTAATGAAAAACTGTTTTTT	CASSRTNEKLFF
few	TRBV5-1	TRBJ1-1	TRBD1	TGCGCCAGCAGCCTCGGGACAGCGAACACTGAAGCTTTCTTT	CASSLGTANTEAFF
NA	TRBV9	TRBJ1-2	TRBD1	TGTGCCAGCAGCGACAACGTGAAACAGGGGAAGAGCTATGGCTACACCTTC	CASSDNVKQGKSYGYTF
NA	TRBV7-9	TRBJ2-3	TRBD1	TGTGCCAGCACCCCCCTAGGGGGCTCCTCAAGCACAGATACGCAGTATTTT	CASTPLGGSSSTDTQYF
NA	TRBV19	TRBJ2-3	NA	TGTGCCAGTAGTATAGTCCCAACAGATACGCAGTATTTT	CASSIVPTDTQYF
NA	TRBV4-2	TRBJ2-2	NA	TGTGCCAGCAAATTCGGGGCCGGGGAGCTGTTTTTT	CASKFGAGELFF
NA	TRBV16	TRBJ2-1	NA	TGTGCCAGCAGCCAATCTCTTGGCGGGCGGGGGCAGTTCTTC	CASSQSLGGRGQFF
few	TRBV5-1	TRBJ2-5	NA	TGCGCCAGCAGCTTGGCTGCGGGCGCGGAGACCCAGTACTTC	CASSLAAGAETQYF
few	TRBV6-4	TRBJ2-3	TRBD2	TGTGCCAGCAGCCCAGCGGGAGGGGGCACAGATACGCAGTATTTT	CASSPAGGGTDTQYF
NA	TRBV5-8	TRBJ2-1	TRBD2	TGTGCCAGCAGACTGAGCGGGAGCTCCTACAATGAGCAGTTCTTC	CASRLSGSSYNEQFF
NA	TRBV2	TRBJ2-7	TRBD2	TGTGCCAGCAGTGAAGCGCTTAGCGGGAGCTACGAGCAGTACTTC	CASSEALSGSYEQYF
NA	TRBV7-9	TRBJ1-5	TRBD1	TGTGCCAGCAGCTTAGCGTCTGGGGGACAGGGCAATCAGCCCCAGCATTTT	CASSLASGGQGNQPQHF
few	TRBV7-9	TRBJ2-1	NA	TGTGCCAGCAGCGGCCGATCAAGAGAGCAGTTCTTC	CASSGRSREQFF
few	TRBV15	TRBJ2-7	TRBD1	TGTGCCACCAGTTTAGGACAGGTATACGAGCAGTACTTC	CATSLGQVYEQYF
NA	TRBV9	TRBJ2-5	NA	TGTGCCAGCAGCCCCCCTAACCAAGAGACCCAGTACTTC	CASSPPNQETQYF
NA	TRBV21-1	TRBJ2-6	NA	TGTGCCAGTTGGGGGCTAATAAACTCTGGGGCCAACGTCCTGACTTTC	CASWGLINSGANVLTF
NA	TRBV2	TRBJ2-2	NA	TGTGCCAGCAAAAGTTCCGGGGAACCCGGGGAGCTGTTTTTT	CASKSSGEPGELFF
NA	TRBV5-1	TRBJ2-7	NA	TGCGCCAGCAGCATCCAAAATATCAATAGGGGCGAGCAGTACTTC	CASSIQNINRGEQYF
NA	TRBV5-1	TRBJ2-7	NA	TGCGCCAGCAGCGGTATGGGAGTCGTCAACGAGCAGTACTTC	CASSGMGVVNEQYF
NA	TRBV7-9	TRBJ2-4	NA	TGTGCCAGCAGCCCTCTAGGACACGAAGGAGTCAAAAACATTCAGTACTTC	CASSPLGHEGVKNIQYF
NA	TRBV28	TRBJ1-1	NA	TGTGCCAGCAGTTTATTGGGGGGGAACACTGAAGCTTTCTTT	CASSLLGGNTEAFF
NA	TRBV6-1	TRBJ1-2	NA	TGTGCCAGCAGTGTGGGGGGGGGCTATGGCTACACCTTC	CASSVGGGYGYTF
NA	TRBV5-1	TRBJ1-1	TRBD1	TGCGCCAGCAGCTTTAGGGGGCCGGACACTGAAGCTTTCTTT	CASSFRGPDTEAFF
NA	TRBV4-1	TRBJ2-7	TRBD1	TGCGCCAGCAGCCATCTCTCCGGGACAGGGAGCTCCTACGAGCAGTACTTC	CASSHLSGTGSSYEQYF
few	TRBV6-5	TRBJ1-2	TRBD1	TGTGCCAGCAGTCCAGGGGGAGGTATCTATGGCTACACCTTC	CASSPGGGIYGYTF